This paragraph reports one T cell receptor (beta chain). The antigen is not known. Germline CDR1 is KGHDR and CDR2 is SFDVKD. The CDR3 has 18 residues. Trimming took 10 bases from V and 0 from J; bases not matched to a gene: 15. This entry comes from a study of T-cell memory formation after mild COVID-19. TCRdb itself ran the 5' RACE reads through MiXCR, one entry per CDR3 protein. The sample includes under 600,000 distinct CDR3 sequences, about 20% of them seen just once. Findings of the study overall: CD4/CD8 balance held among clones contracting day 15 to 85, and later expanders leaned CD4+. CD4+ contracting clones were found mainly in CM and EM, and CD8+ ones in EMRA. Second-wave clones with a day 37 peak had unconfirmed SARS-CoV-2 specificity.

The sequencing input was PBMCs or a T cell subset sorted from them (not recorded which). The TCR comes from an adult woman who had mild COVID-19 (a few samples of this study predate the infection). Cell type and time point are not known. The chain employs TRBV24-1 and TRBJ2-1, with TRBD2 matching over 9 bases. CDR3 in DNA: TGTGCCACGCAGTTCGGGGTAGCGGGAGCTAGCTCCTACAATGAGCAGTTCTTC. Its translation: CATQFGVAGASSYNEQFF.